The entry that follows covers one T cell receptor (beta chain) sequence. The table lists this clonotype with many counts. Its recognized antigen is unknown. One base away there is no much larger clone; base qualities are not given. A case-control design nested within a healthcare worker cohort in London, UK, was used, with weekly nasopharyngeal swab PCR tests and blood sampling performed. Healthcare workers were recruited during the week of the UK lockdown, between 23 and 31 March 2020, and followed weekly for up to roughly 15 weeks. The sample comes from a study of early T cells in non-severe SARS-CoV-2 infection (dated by TCRdb to the early 2020s). In the study overall: Bulk RNA from unsorted whole blood was used for TCR sequencing, so alpha and beta chains could not be paired. Overall results and qualifications from the work: VDJdb matching was skewed toward anti-spike CD8 responses and likely underestimated virus-specific expansions, missing private and CD4 specificities.

The germline V gene encodes CDR1 SGHRS and CDR2 YFSETQ. V is pared back by 0 bases and J by 4 bases, with 7 bases lying between the germline termini. Inclusive of the bounding cysteine and phenylalanine, the CDR3 is 13 residues long. Only CDR3 DNA remains: 39 bases, in frame from the first base. Libraries were constructed by 5' RACE. The sequencing machine was a NextSeq 500. In the TCR library protocol, unique molecular identifiers were attached to individual cDNA molecules to correct for PCR bias and sequencing error. Both TCR alpha and beta chains were sequenced, and tight co-correlation was observed between alpha and beta sequence abundances in each sample. The authors' pipeline ran thus. Decombinator V4 was used to annotate TCR sequences for V gene, J gene and CDR3. TCRs were defined as expanded if a significant change between any two time points was detected under a Poisson model with p below 0.0001. Abundances of TCRs were expressed as counts per million after normalisation to the total number of TCRs sequenced in each sample. TRAV1-2 paired with TRAJ12, TRAJ20 or TRAJ33 defined MAIT TCRs, while TRAV10 paired with TRAJ18 defined iNKT TCRs. VDJdb, accessed on 1 November 2021, was searched for TCRs annotated for CMV, EBV and SARS-CoV-2, and TCRs annotated for more than one antigen were excluded. TCRdb took the public reads, trimmed them with fastp at Q25, ran MiXCR for clone calling and kept in-frame beta chains. CDR3 protein duplicates are merged, each entry listing the most common genes and DNA. What appears here as the V and J calls and clone size reflects TCRdb's work, not the paper's. Across this sample there are about 90,000 distinct CDR3 sequences, with over 9.5% seen only once. Together, the top ten hold roughly 4.5% of the sample.

The sequence came from an adult who was a healthcare worker with PCR-confirmed SARS-CoV-2 infection or an uninfected control (not recorded which). This receptor chain uses TRBV5-1 and TRBJ1-1; TRBD1 is perhaps the D gene, given 6 matching bases. The sample was whole blood, taken at baseline. The DNA is TGCGCCAGCAGCTTGGGAGGGGGCACTGAAGCTTTCTTT. Translation gives CASSLGGGTEAFF.